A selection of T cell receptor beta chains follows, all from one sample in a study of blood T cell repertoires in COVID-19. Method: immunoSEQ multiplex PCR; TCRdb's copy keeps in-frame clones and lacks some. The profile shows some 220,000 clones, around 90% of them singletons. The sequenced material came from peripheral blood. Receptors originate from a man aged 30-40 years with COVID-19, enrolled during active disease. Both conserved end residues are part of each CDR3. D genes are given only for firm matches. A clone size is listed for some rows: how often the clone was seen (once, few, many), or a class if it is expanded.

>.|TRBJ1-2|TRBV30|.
CAWSVRGGLGYTF
TGTGCCTGGAGTGTACGGGGGGGCCTAGGCTACACCTTC
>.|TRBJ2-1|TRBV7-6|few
CASSLAHGNEQFF
TGTGCCAGCAGCTTAGCTCACGGCAATGAGCAGTTCTTC
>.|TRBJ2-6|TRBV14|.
CASSQGSSGANVLTF
TGTGCCAGCAGCCAAGGGAGCTCTGGGGCCAACGTCCTGACTTTC
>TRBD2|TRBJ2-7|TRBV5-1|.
CASSSRLAGSYEQYF
TGCGCCAGCAGCTCTAGACTAGCGGGGTCGTACGAGCAGTACTTC
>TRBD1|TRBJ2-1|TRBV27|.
CASSTPGQGAVEQFF
TGTGCCAGCAGTACACCGGGACAGGGGGCCGTTGAGCAGTTCTTC
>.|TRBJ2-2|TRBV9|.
CASSVDSTGELFF
TGTGCCAGCAGCGTAGACTCCACCGGGGAGCTGTTTTTT
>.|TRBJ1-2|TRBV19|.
CASQHRQFLPTNYGYTF
TGTGCCAGTCAACATAGACAGTTCCTGCCGACTAACTATGGCTACACCTTC
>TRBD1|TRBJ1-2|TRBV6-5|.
CASRRTGRGYGYTF
TGTGCCAGCAGGAGGACAGGGCGCGGCTATGGCTACACCTTC
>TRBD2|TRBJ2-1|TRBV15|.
CATSRDSLAGASYNEQFF
TGTGCCACCAGCAGAGATTCCCTAGCGGGGGCCTCCTACAATGAGCAGTTCTTC
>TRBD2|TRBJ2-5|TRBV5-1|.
CASSTRSGLGYQETQYF
TGCGCCAGCAGCACGAGGTCGGGACTAGGATACCAAGAGACCCAGTACTTC